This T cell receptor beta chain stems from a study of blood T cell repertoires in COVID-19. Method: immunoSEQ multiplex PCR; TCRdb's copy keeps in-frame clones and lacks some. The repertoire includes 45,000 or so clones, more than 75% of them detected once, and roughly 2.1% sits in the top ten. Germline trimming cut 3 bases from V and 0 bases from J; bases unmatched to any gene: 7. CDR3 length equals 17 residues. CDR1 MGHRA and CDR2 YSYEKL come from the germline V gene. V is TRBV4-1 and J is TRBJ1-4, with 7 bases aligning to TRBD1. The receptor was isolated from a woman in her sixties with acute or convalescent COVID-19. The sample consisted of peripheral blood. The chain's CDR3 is CASSHRQGYATNEKLFF. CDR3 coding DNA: TGCGCCAGCAGCCATAGACAGGGCTATGCAACTAATGAAAAACTGTTTTTT.